This T cell receptor (beta chain) was profiled in a study of cytomegalovirus exposure and HLA in healthy donors. A word on this clone: No antigen is known for it.

The PCR was carried out with 60 Vbeta primers and 13 Jbeta primers. The table came from immunoSEQ multiplex PCR; TCRdb's copy has only in-frame clones and leaves some out. The repertoire consists of some 180,000 clones, with more than 65% occurring once and the leading ten covering less than 2.5%. Study results and caveats: A link between a missense DCLRE1C variant and TCR beta V- and J-gene trimming emerged from a later analysis.

The clonotype was recovered from a woman under 40 in good health and CMV-seropositive. The sample taken for sequencing was PBMCs.

CDR3 amino acids: CASSESGQGDGVQYF. The CDR3 bases are TGCGCCAGCAGTGAGTCCGGACAGGGGGACGGGGTGCAGTACTTC. The chain has TRBV10-1 and TRBJ2-7; 10 bases match TRBD1. From germline, CDR1 is WNHNN and CDR2 SYGVQD (reference sequence). After removal of 0 bases from V and 9 bases from J, the junction contained 8 bases not matched to a gene. The CDR3 contains 15 residues.